This T cell receptor beta chain is from a study of blood T cell repertoires in COVID-19. Looking at the study overall: The samples span acute and convalescent COVID-19 from the United States, Italy and Spain. T cells, B-cell-depleted T cells, or PBMCs supplied cDNA or gDNA.

Some clones are missing from TCRdb's copy, which holds only in-frame ones; the method was immunoSEQ multiplex PCR. Of 150,000 or so clones in the sample, approximately 85% were seen once. The TCR comes from a man between 60 and 75 years old with COVID-19, enrolled during active disease. The source material was peripheral blood.

CDR3: CASMGGSGSGNTIYF. The CDR3 DNA reads TGTGCCAGTATGGGGGGATCAGGCTCTGGAAACACCATATATTTT. The rearrangement links TRBV19 to TRBJ1-3, with a possible D match to TRBD1 (5 bases). Germline V gene lookup returns CDR1 LNHDA and CDR2 SQIVND (reference sequence). V was shortened by 7 bases and J by 0 bases, with 13 bases between the two germline ends. This CDR3 region has 15 residues.